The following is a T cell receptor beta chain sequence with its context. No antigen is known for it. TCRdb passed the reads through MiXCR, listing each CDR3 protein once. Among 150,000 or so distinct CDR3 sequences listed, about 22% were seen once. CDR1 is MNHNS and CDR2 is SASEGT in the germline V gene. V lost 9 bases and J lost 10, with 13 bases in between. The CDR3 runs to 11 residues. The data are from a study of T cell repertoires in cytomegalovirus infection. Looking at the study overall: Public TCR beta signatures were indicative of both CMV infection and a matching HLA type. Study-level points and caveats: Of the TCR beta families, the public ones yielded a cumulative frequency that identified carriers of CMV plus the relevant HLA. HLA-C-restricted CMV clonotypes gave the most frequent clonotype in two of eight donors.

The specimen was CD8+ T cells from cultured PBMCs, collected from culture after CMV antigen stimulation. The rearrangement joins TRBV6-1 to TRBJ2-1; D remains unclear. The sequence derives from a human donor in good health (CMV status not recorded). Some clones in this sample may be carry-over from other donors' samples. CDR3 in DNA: TGTGCCAGTTCCCCTCTCAGGGAGCAGTTCTTC. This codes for CASSPLREQFF.